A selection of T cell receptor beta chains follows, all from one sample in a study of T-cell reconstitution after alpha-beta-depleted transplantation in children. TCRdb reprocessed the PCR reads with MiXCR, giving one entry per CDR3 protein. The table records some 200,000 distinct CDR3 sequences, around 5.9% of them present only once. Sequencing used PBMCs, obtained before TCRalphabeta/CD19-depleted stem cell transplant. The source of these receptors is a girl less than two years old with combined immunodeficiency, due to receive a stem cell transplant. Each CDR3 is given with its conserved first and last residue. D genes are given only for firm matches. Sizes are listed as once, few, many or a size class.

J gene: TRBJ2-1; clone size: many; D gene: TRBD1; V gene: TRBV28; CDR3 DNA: TGTGCCAGCAGCTCCGGGACAGGGGGCAATGAGCAGTTCTTC; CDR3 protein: CASSSGTGGNEQFF
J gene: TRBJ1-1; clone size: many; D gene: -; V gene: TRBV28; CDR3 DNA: TGTGCCAGCAGTTTACTTACACAGAACACTGAAGCTTTCTTT; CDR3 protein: CASSLLTQNTEAFF
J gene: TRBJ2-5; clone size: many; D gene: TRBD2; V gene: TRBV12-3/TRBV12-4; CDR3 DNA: TGTGCCAGCAGTTTAATCGGACTAGCTTCAGAGACCCAGTACTTC; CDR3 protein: CASSLIGLASETQYF
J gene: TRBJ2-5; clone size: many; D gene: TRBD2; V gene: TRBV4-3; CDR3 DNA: TGCGCCAGCAGCCAAGTCCCTAGCGGGATAGGGGGGGAGACCCAGTACTTC; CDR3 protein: CASSQVPSGIGGETQYF
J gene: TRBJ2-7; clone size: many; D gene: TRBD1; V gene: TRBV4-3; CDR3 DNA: TGCGCCAGCAGCCAATATGGGACAGGGCAGACCTACGAGCAGTACTTC; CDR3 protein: CASSQYGTGQTYEQYF
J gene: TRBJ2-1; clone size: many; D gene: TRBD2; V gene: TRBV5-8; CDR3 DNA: TGTGCCAGCAGCCCCGGAAGACTAGCGGGATACAATGAGCAGTTCTTC; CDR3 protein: CASSPGRLAGYNEQFF
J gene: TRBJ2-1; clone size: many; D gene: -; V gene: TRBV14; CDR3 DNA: TGTGCCAGCAGCCAGACCGGGACGATACCCCCCAATGAGCAGTTCTTC; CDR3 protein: CASSQTGTIPPNEQFF
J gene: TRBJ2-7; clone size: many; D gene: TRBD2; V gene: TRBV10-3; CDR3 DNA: TGTGCCATCAGTGAGGGACTAGCGGGGGAGGGCCACGAGCAGTACTTC; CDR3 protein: CAISEGLAGEGHEQYF
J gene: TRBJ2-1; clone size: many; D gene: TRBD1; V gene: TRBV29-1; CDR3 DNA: TGCAGCGTGCCGGGACAGGGGGCCTACAATGAGCAGTTCTTC; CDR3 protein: CSVPGQGAYNEQFF
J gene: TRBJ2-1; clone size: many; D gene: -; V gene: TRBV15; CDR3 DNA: TGTGCCACCAGCAGAGATTTACTAGGTAGCGGTGAGCAGTTCTTC; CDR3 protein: CATSRDLLGSGEQFF
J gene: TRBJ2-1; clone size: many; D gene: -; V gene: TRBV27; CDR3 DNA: TGTGCCAGCAGTTTATCCACGATAGCCAGCAATGAGCAGTTCTTC; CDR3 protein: CASSLSTIASNEQFF
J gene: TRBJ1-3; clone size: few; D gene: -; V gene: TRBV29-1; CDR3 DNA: TGCAGCATCGCTCTGTTGCCGTCCTCTGGAAACACCATATATTTT; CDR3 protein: CSIALLPSSGNTIYF
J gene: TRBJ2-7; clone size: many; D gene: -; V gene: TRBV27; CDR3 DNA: TGTGCCAGCAGTCCCGCGAATCCCCGCTACGAGCAGTACTTC; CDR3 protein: CASSPANPRYEQYF
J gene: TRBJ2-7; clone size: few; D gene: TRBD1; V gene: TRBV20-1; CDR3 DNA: TGCAGTGCTAGGGGGGTCGGGACAGGGGCCTACGAGCAGTACTTC; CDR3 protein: CSARGVGTGAYEQYF
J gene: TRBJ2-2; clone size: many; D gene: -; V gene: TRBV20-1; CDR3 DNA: TGCAGTGCTAGAGCTACGACTAGAGACACCGGGGAGCTGTTTTTT; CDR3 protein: CSARATTRDTGELFF
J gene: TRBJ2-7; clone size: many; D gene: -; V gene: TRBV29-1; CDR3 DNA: TGCAGCGTTGAAAATGTGGGTTACGAGCAGTACTTC; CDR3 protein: CSVENVGYEQYF
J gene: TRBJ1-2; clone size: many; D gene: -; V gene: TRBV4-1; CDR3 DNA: TGCGCCAGCAGCCAAGTTGGAGGGAATGGCTACACCTTC; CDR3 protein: CASSQVGGNGYTF
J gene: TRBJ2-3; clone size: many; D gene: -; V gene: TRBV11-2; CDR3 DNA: TGTGCCAGCAATCCTTTCCCCCGAACGGGATCTAGCACAGATACGCAGTATTTT; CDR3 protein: CASNPFPRTGSSTDTQYF
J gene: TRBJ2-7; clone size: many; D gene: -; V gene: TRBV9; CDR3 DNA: TGTGCCAGCAGCGCCACACGGGACTCCTACTACGAGCAGTACTTC; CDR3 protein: CASSATRDSYYEQYF
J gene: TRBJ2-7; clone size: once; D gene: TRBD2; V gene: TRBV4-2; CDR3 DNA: TGTGCCATGGGCCTCGGGCTAGCGGGGGAGCAGTACTTC; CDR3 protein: CAMGLGLAGEQYF
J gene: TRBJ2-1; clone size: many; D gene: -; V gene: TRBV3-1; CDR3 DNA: TGTGCCAGCAGCCAAAGCGGGCTAGCCCTGGGGTTTCCTTACAATGAGCAGTTCTTC; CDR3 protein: CASSQSGLALGFPYNEQFF
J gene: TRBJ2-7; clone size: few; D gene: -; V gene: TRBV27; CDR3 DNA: TGTGCCAGCAGTTCAAACAGGGAATCCTACGAGCAGTACTTC; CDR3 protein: CASSSNRESYEQYF
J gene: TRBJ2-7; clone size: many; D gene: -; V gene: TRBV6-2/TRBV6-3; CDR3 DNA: TGTGCCAGCAGTTACGGGGGATTCGCCTACGAGCAGTACTTC; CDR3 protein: CASSYGGFAYEQYF
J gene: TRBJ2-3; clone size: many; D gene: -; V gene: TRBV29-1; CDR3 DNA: TGCAGCGTTGTGTCCTGGAGCACAGATACGCAGTATTTT; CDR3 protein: CSVVSWSTDTQYF